This T cell receptor (beta chain) was sequenced during a study of T cell repertoires in cytomegalovirus infection. Across the study: CMV infection together with matching HLA type was indicated by public TCR beta signatures. Study results and caveats: The ex vivo response was dominated by HLA-C-restricted CMV-specific TCR beta clonotypes.

A single record per CDR3 protein comes from TCRdb applying MiXCR to the reads. Of about half a million distinct CDR3 sequences listed, more than 40% were seen once; the top ten hold about two fifths. The CDR3 length is 15 residues. Looked up from germline, CDR1 is LGHNA and CDR2 is YNFKEQ. Trimming took 4 bases from V and 8 from J, leaving 20 bases between them. There are a few counts of this clonotype. Antigen unknown. The chain employs TRBV4-2 and TRBJ1-2; weak D call: TRBD1 (5 bases). The sequenced sample was cultured PBMCs, obtained from culture after CMV antigen stimulation. This TCR was sampled from a human donor in good health (CMV status not recorded). Some clones in this sample may be carry-over from other donors' samples. CDR3 region: CASSPPGRPFIGYTF. The DNA for the CDR3 is TGTGCCAGCAGCCCTCCGGGACGGCCTTTTATCGGCTACACCTTC.